This T cell receptor (beta chain) was obtained from a study of T cell repertoires in cytomegalovirus infection. Germline assignment: CDR1 SEHNR and CDR2 FQNEAQ (reference sequence). This CDR3 region has 14 residues. With V trimmed by 5 bases and J by 10 bases, 8 bases remained unmatched. TCRdb redid the calling of the reads with MiXCR, one entry per CDR3 protein. The sample consists of approximately 750,000 distinct CDR3 sequences, less than 40% of them appearing once. In this sample, this clonotype turned up a few times. The material sequenced was PBMCs. The origin of this receptor is a human donor in good health (CMV status not recorded). Some clones in this sample may be carry-over from other donors' samples. The rearrangement links TRBV7-9 to TRBJ2-1; 10 positions agree with TRBD1. This chain's CDR3 is CASSPRTGGWEQFF. The CDR3 nucleotides read TGTGCCAGCAGCCCCAGGACAGGGGGATGGGAGCAGTTCTTC.